The 25 T cell receptor beta chains in this list originate from one sample, sequenced in a study of blood T cell repertoires in COVID-19. Some clones are missing from TCRdb's copy, which holds only in-frame ones; the method was immunoSEQ multiplex PCR. The table records 200,000 to 300,000 clones, around nine tenths of them present only once. The sample consisted of peripheral blood. These receptors were taken from a man between 18 and 35 years old with active or convalescent COVID-19.

The chain joins TRBV9 to TRBJ1-3; possibly TRBD1 for D (6 bases). In germline, CDR1 is SGDLS, CDR2 YYNGEE. Trimming pared 3 bases from V and 4 bases from J, leaving 11 bases between. There are 14 residues in the CDR3. Here the CDR3 DNA reads TGTGCCAGCAGCGACGACAGGATCGGAAACACCATATATTTT. Amino acid sequence: CASSDDRIGNTIYF.

The CDR3 region has the DNA TGCGCCAGCAGCCGCAGGGCAGGGGAGTTTGGAAACACCATATATTTT. Its translation: CASSRRAGEFGNTIYF. The chain recombines TRBV4-3 with TRBJ1-3, with TRBD1 as a possible D gene (6 bases). From germline, CDR1 is LGHNA and CDR2 YSLEER. The ends were cut back, 4 bases at V and 3 bases at J, with 16 bases in the middle. The length of the CDR3 is 16 residues.

This rearrangement joins TRBV6-5 to TRBJ1-2, with D perhaps matching TRBD1 (5 bases). Germline-derived CDR1 and CDR2 are MNHEY and SVGAGI. V gave up 2 bases and J gave up 4 bases, with 14 bases separating them. There are 15 residues in the CDR3. CDR3: CASSYLDRDLYGYTF. The CDR3 DNA reads as TGTGCCAGCAGTTACCTCGACAGAGACCTCTATGGCTACACCTTC.

This chain uses TRBV11-3 with TRBJ2-1; possible D gene TRBD2, 6 bases. V lost 2 bases and J lost 9, with 14 bases in between. The germline gives CDR1 SGHNT, CDR2 YENEEA. The CDR3 covers 14 residues. This CDR3 is CASSLYEGLGEQFF. The CDR3, as DNA: TGTGCCAGCAGCTTATATGAGGGACTGGGTGAGCAGTTCTTC. Full variable domain (rest looked up from reference TRBV11-3 and TRBJ2-1): EAGVVQSPRYKIIEKKQPVAFWCNPISGHNTLYWYLQNLGQGPELLIRYENEEAVDDSQLPKDRFSAERLKGVDSTLKIQPAELGDSAVYLCASSLYEGLGEQFFGPGTRLTVL.

The V and J genes are TRBV3-1 (or the pseudogene TRBV3-2) and TRBJ2-7, with 8 bases that match TRBD2. CDR1 is LGHDT and CDR2 is YNNKEL in the germline V gene (reference sequence). The ends lost 1 base at V and 8 bases at J; junction bases unmatched: 1. This CDR3 has 12 amino acids. Here the CDR3 DNA reads TGTGCCAGCAGCCAAGGCGGGGGGCAGCAGTACTTC. Its translation: CASSQGGGQQYF.

This rearrangement joins TRBV6-2 or TRBV6-3 to TRBJ2-1, with 7 bases aligning to TRBD1. Germline values: CDR1 MNHEY, CDR2 SVGEGT. J gave up 4 bases and V 5 bases, and 5 bases lay outside the gene matches. This CDR3 is built from 14 residues. The CDR3 reads CASSLAGGYNEQFF. The DNA of the CDR3 is TGTGCCAGCAGTCTCGCAGGGGGATACAATGAGCAGTTCTTC.

The chain has TRBV5-1 and TRBJ2-6; TRBD1 matches at 9 bases. Germline values: CDR1 SGHRS, CDR2 YFSETQ. CDR3 length equals 19 residues. J was trimmed by 4 bases and V by 2 bases; bases with no gene match: 13. CDR3 in DNA: TGCGCCAGCAGCTTCCTACTGGGACAGGGAGGTTCCGGGGCCAACGTCCTGACTTTC. Protein sequence: CASSFLLGQGGSGANVLTF. The complete variable domain, with remaining parts taken from reference TRBV5-1 and TRBJ2-6, reads KAGVTQTPRYLIKTRGQQVTLSCSPISGHRSVSWYQQTPGQGLQFLFEYFSETQRNKGNFPGRFSGRQFSNSRSEMNVSTLELGDSALYLCASSFLLGQGGSGANVLTFGAGSRLTVL.

The chain couples TRBV6-5 to TRBJ1-2; no definite D call. Germline values: CDR1 MNHEY, CDR2 SVGAGI. V was shortened by 0 bases and J by 3 bases, with 14 bases between the two germline ends. The CDR3 is 16 amino acids. In DNA, the CDR3 is TGTGCCAGCAGTTACTCGATGGCCTTGGAGCACTATGGCTACACCTTC. It codes for CASSYSMALEHYGYTF.

This chain uses TRBV3-1 (or the pseudogene TRBV3-2) with TRBJ2-5, with D possibly TRBD2 on 5 matching bases. Germline lookup yields CDR1 LGHDT and CDR2 YNNKEL (reference sequence). The CDR3 sequence is 13 residues long. The ends were cut back, 0 bases at V and 5 bases at J, with 7 bases in the middle. The CDR3 here is CASSQDGEETQYF. CDR3 DNA: TGTGCCAGCAGCCAAGATGGGGAGGAGACCCAGTACTTC.

This chain uses TRBV7-2 with TRBJ1-1; tentatively, D is TRBD1 (5 bases). Trimming left V 1 base short and J 4 bases short, with 10 bases between. CDR3 length: 14 amino acids. Germline V lookup: CDR1 SGHTA, CDR2 FQGNSA. The CDR3 nucleotides read TGTGCCAGCAGCTTAGACGGGGGTGGCACTGAAGCTTTCTTT. This sequence encodes CASSLDGGGTEAFF.

V gene TRBV7-6 combines with J gene TRBJ2-4, with 7 bases matching TRBD2. This CDR3 has 12 residues. J gave up 8 bases and V 5 bases, and 3 bases lay outside the gene matches. In germline, CDR1 is SGHVS, CDR2 FNYEAQ. CDR3 in DNA: TGTGCCAGCAGCATGGGAGGGGACATTCAGTACTTC. Amino acids: CASSMGGDIQYF. Combining the CDR3 with reference TRBV7-6 and TRBJ2-4 gives the whole variable domain GAGVSQSPRYKVTKRGQDVALRCDPISGHVSLYWYRQALGQGPEFLTYFNYEAQQDKSGLPNDRFSAERPEGSISTLTIQRTEQRDSAMYRCASSMGGDIQYFGAGTRLSVL.

This chain connects TRBV28 to TRBJ2-7; TRBD1 agrees at 10 bases. The ends lost 8 bases at V and 2 bases at J; junction bases unmatched: 6. The germline V gene has CDR1 MDHEN and CDR2 SYDVKM. This CDR3 is built from 14 residues. The CDR3 nucleotides read TGTGCCAGCTTTTCCGGGACAGGGGCCTACGAGCAGTACTTC. Translation: CASFSGTGAYEQYF.

This sequence joins TRBV7-2 and TRBJ1-2; tentatively, D is TRBD1 (5 bases). V was clipped by 4 bases and J by 7 bases, with 10 bases between them. The CDR3 loop spans 12 amino acids. Per germline, CDR1 SGHTA and CDR2 FQGNSA. CDR3 protein: CASSWTISGYTF. As DNA, the CDR3 is TGTGCCAGCAGCTGGACAATTAGTGGCTACACCTTC.

The chain combines TRBV18 with TRBJ2-1; 8 bases are shared with TRBD2. V shed 6 bases, J shed 8 bases, and the junction held 9 bases outside the gene matches. Germline V gene lookup returns CDR1 KGHSH and CDR2 LQKENI. The CDR3 extends over 14 amino acids. CDR3: CASSQGLVSYEQFF. CDR3 in DNA: TGTGCCAGCTCTCAGGGACTAGTTAGCTATGAGCAGTTCTTC.

This clone was recorded once. This chain connects TRBV29-1 to TRBJ1-1; tentative D call: TRBD1 (5 bases). Trimming stripped 4 bases from V and 2 bases from J, with 14 bases between. The CDR3 runs 14 residues. The V gene's germline CDR1 is SQVTM and CDR2 ANQGSEA. CDR3 in DNA: TGCAGCGTTGTGTGGGGGGAAGCCAACACTGAAGCTTTCTTT. Residues: CSVVWGEANTEAFF.

The chain has TRBV5-4 and TRBJ2-2; 13 positions agree with TRBD2. Trimming cost V 7 bases and J 3 bases; bases outside gene matches: 9. The V gene's germline CDR1 is SGHNT and CDR2 YYREEE (reference sequence). This CDR3 is built from 17 residues. CDR3 protein: CASGLTSGRADTGELFF. CDR3 nucleotides: TGTGCCAGCGGTTTAACTAGCGGGAGGGCCGACACCGGGGAGCTGTTTTTT.

DNA for the CDR3: TGTGCCAGCTCACCAGGGAAGGGGGCAAACTTCTATGGCTACACCTTC. Encoded protein: CASSPGKGANFYGYTF. The rearrangement links TRBV18 to TRBJ1-2, with 7 nucleotides matching TRBD1. Germline V gene lookup returns CDR1 KGHSH and CDR2 LQKENI. The CDR3 is 16 amino acids. V lost 2 bases to trimming and J lost 4 bases; unmatched junction nucleotides: 10.

The V and J genes are TRBV10-3 and TRBJ1-5, with D unresolved. The CDR3 spans 12 residues. Germline loops: CDR1 ENHRY, CDR2 SYGVKD. The V and J ends lost 8 bases and 2 bases respectively, with 7 bases between them. The CDR3: CAISEGNQPQHF. CDR3 DNA sequence: TGTGCCATCTCAGAGGGCAATCAGCCCCAGCATTTT.

This chain uses TRBV6-1 with TRBJ1-2; 7 bases align to TRBD1. CDR1 is MNHNS and CDR2 is SASEGT in the germline V gene. V lost 3 bases to trimming and J lost 3 bases; unmatched junction nucleotides: 4. The CDR3 contains 14 residues. CDR3 residues: CASSDQGGYYGYTF. In DNA form, the CDR3 reads TGTGCCAGCAGTGATCAGGGGGGTTACTATGGCTACACCTTC.

V usage is TRBV19 and J usage is TRBJ2-1; D is possibly TRBD2 (5 bases). Trimming took off 1 base at V and 0 bases at J, with 13 bases between the two ends. This CDR3 is built from 17 residues. Germline values: CDR1 LNHDA, CDR2 SQIVND (reference sequence). The DNA of the CDR3 is TGTGCCAGTAGTATAGGTGGTCCGGGGAGCTCCTACAATGAGCAGTTCTTC. As protein: CASSIGGPGSSYNEQFF.

This clone appeared a few times. The V and J genes are TRBV27 and TRBJ1-2; D possibly corresponds to TRBD1 (5 bases). CDR1 MNHEY and CDR2 SMNVEV come from the germline V gene (reference sequence). V lost 6 bases, J lost 6 bases, and 17 bases lay in between. The CDR3 runs 14 residues. In DNA, the CDR3 is TGTGCCAGCAGAAGCAGGGCAGGTCTCGATGGCTACACCTTC. As protein: CASRSRAGLDGYTF.

The rearrangement uses TRBV9 and TRBJ2-1, with D possibly TRBD2 on 7 matching bases. CDR1 and CDR2 from the germline V gene are SGDLS and YYNGEE. The CDR3 contains 16 residues. With 0 bases removed from V and 1 base from J, the gap between germline ends came to 11 bases. The CDR3 DNA reads as TGTGCCAGCAGCGTAGGAGGGGGGGTTTCCTACAATGAGCAGTTCTTC. This codes for CASSVGGGVSYNEQFF.

This sequence joins TRBV18 and TRBJ2-3, with TRBD2 identical over 8 bases. Trimming at V came to 1 base and at J to 6 bases, leaving 9 bases not matched to a gene. CDR1 and CDR2 from the germline V gene are KGHSH and LQKENI. The CDR3 is 16 amino acids. The CDR3 DNA sequence: TGTGCCAGCTCACCACTACCGGGGACTAGGGCGGATACGCAGTATTTT. Translating it yields CASSPLPGTRADTQYF.

This chain joins TRBV2 and TRBJ2-3, with TRBD2 matching over 10 bases. Germline CDR1 reads SNHLY; CDR2 reads FYNNEI. The trim removed 5 bases at V and 6 bases at J, leaving 8 bases unmatched. The length of the CDR3 is 15 residues. DNA for the CDR3: TGTGCCAGCAGTCCTCTAGCGGGGGCTGGGGATACGCAGTATTTT. The encoded protein is CASSPLAGAGDTQYF.

The chain links TRBV28 to TRBJ2-5, with D maybe TRBD2 (6 bases). This CDR3 comprises 15 residues. The V end lost 5 bases, the J end lost 0 bases, and 13 bases lay between the germline ends. The germline V gene encodes CDR1 MDHEN and CDR2 SYDVKM. CDR3 sequence (DNA): TGTGCCAGCAGTCCATCCCGGGAGAACCAAGAGACCCAGTACTTC. It specifies CASSPSRENQETQYF. The whole variable domain, filled in from reference TRBV28 and TRBJ2-5, reads DVKVTQSSRYLVKRTGEKVFLECVQDMDHENMFWYRQDPGLGLRLIYFSYDVKMKEKGDIPEGYSVSREKKERFSLILESASTNQTSMYLCASSPSRENQETQYFGPGTRLLVL.